These 6 T cell receptor beta chains originate from one sample sequenced in a study of T cell clones after liver transplantation. Sequenced by immunoSEQ multiplex PCR; TCRdb stores in-frame clones only, minus some. Of some 70,000 clones in the sample, under 90% were seen once. Specimen: CD4+ T cells from blood, collected before liver transplant. The source of these receptors is a human donor who received a liver transplant.

This chain joins TRBV5-4 and TRBJ1-1; tentatively, D is TRBD1 (5 bases). V shed 3 bases and J shed 4 bases, with 16 bases lying between them. Per the germline V gene, CDR1 is SGHNT and CDR2 is YYREEE (reference sequence). This CDR3 region has 15 residues. This CDR3 is CASSSSAGGGTEAFF. In DNA, the CDR3 is TGTGCCAGCAGCTCTTCTGCCGGGGGAGGCACTGAAGCTTTCTTT.

This chain joins TRBV28 and TRBJ2-3; possible D gene TRBD2, 7 bases. Per the germline V gene, CDR1 is MDHEN and CDR2 is SYDVKM. The CDR3 loop spans 13 amino acids. With 4 bases removed from V and 4 bases from J, the gap between germline ends came to 9 bases. CDR3 loop: CASSWGGADTQYF. CDR3 coding DNA: TGTGCCAGCAGTTGGGGGGGCGCAGATACGCAGTATTTT.

The chain carries TRBV6-1 and TRBJ1-3; D is unresolved. Trimming took off 7 bases at V and 1 base at J, with 5 bases between the two ends. CDR1 and CDR2 (germline): MNHNS, SASEGT. The length of the CDR3 is 12 residues. CDR3 region: CASTTSGNTIYF. The CDR3 DNA sequence: TGTGCCAGCACCACGTCTGGAAACACCATATATTTT.

This clone occurred a few times. This specimen includes other DNA sequences encoding the same CDR3. The chain carries TRBV7-9 and TRBJ1-1, with unresolved D. Germline V CDR1 and CDR2: SEHNR, FQNEAQ (reference sequence). The germline V and J ends were trimmed by 4 bases and 5 bases, with 11 bases remaining between them. CDR3 length: 13 residues. CDR3 DNA sequence: TGTGCCAGCAGCTATACGGGGAGAACTGAAGCTTTCTTT. This sequence encodes CASSYTGRTEAFF.

The V gene is TRBV27, the J gene TRBJ2-7, with 8 positions matching TRBD1. The CDR3 covers 16 residues. Germline assignment: CDR1 MNHEY and CDR2 SMNVEV (reference sequence). Losses at the gene ends were 5 bases for V and 2 bases for J; bases not matched to a gene: 11. For the CDR3, the DNA is TGTGCCAGCAGTGCCCGTCGGGACAGGCCAACCTACGAGCAGTACTTC. It yields the protein CASSARRDRPTYEQYF.

The chain has TRBV5-1 and TRBJ2-1, with a possible D match to TRBD2 (6 bases). This CDR3 is built from 16 residues. Looked up from germline, CDR1 is SGHRS and CDR2 is YFSETQ. V gave up 0 bases and J gave up 7 bases, with 17 bases separating them. The DNA for the CDR3 is TGCGCCAGCAGCTTGGTAGGGGTCTCCCGGGGGAATGAGCAGTTCTTC. Translating gives CASSLVGVSRGNEQFF.